This paragraph reports one T cell receptor (beta chain). Its antigen is not known. TCRdb processed the reads anew with MiXCR; each CDR3 protein has one entry. Among about 700,000 distinct CDR3 sequences listed, around 35% were seen once. The germline gives CDR1 MNHNS, CDR2 SASEGT. The CDR3 is 17 amino acids. With V trimmed by 4 bases and J by 2 bases, 12 bases remained unmatched. This specimen belongs to a study of T cell repertoires in cytomegalovirus infection. The material was cultured PBMCs, obtained from culture after CMV antigen stimulation. V usage is TRBV6-1 and J usage is TRBJ1-1, with 8 bases fitting TRBD1. The sequence derives from a human donor in good health (CMV status not recorded). Some clones in this sample may be carry-over from other donors' samples. DNA for the CDR3: TGTGCCAGCAGTGGCCCTCTGGCGGGACAGGCCAACACTGAAGCTTTCTTT. Translating it yields CASSGPLAGQANTEAFF.